The clone carrying this T cell receptor (beta chain) has just a few counts. The target antigen is unknown. These data are taken from a study of cytomegalovirus exposure and HLA in healthy donors. Primers included in the PCR were 60 Vbeta and 13 Jbeta primers. Data came from immunoSEQ multiplex PCR; TCRdb stores just in-frame clones and leaves some out. Here the sample spans approximately 120,000 clones, roughly four fifths being singletons. Study-wide findings and caveats: Reports described diagnosis of cytomegalovirus status by the classifier as highly specific and sensitive. Associated with HLA alleles at 0.05 false discovery rate in a later analysis were about 17,000 TCR beta sequences.

What was sequenced was PBMCs. This TCR came from a woman in her thirties or forties in good health and CMV-seropositive.

CDR3 in amino acids: CASTRFARDRSSGANVLTF. CDR3 coding DNA: TGTGCCAGCACCAGGTTCGCAAGGGACAGATCATCTGGGGCCAACGTCCTGACTTTC. The V and J genes are TRBV28 and TRBJ2-6; TRBD1 matches 7 bases. V was clipped by 7 bases and J by 1 base; unmatched bases: 16. Germline V gene lookup returns CDR1 MDHEN and CDR2 SYDVKM. The CDR3 is 19 amino acids. The full variable domain, in which reference TRBV28 and TRBJ2-6 provide the parts outside the CDR3, is DVKVTQSSRYLVKRTGEKVFLECVQDMDHENMFWYRQDPGLGLRLIYFSYDVKMKEKGDIPEGYSVSREKKERFSLILESASTNQTSMYLCASTRFARDRSSGANVLTFGAGSRLTVL.